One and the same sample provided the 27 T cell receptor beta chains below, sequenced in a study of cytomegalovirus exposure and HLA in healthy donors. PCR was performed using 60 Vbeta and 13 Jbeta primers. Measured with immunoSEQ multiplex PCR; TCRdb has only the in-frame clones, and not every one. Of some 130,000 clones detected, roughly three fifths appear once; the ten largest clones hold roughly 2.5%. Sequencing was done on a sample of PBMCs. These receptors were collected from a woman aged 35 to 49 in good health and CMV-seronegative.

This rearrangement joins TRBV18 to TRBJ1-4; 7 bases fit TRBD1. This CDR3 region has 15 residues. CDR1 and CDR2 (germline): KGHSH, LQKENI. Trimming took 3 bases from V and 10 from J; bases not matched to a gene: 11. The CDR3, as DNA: TGTGCCAGCTCACCGGAGAGACAGGGTTTGAGAAAACTGTTTTTT. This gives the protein CASSPERQGLRKLFF. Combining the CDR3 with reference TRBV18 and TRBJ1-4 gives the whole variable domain NAGVMQNPRHLVRRRGQEARLRCSPMKGHSHVYWYRQLPEEGLKFMVYLQKENIIDESGMPKERFSAEFPKEGPSILRIQQVVRGDSAAYFCASSPERQGLRKLFFGSGTQLSVL.

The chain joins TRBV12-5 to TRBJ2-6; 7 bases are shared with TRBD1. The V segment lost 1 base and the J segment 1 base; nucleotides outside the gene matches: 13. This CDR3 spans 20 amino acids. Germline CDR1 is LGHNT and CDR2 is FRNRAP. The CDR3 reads CASGLGITGAVISGANVLTF. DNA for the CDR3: TGTGCTAGTGGTTTGGGGATTACAGGGGCTGTAATTTCTGGGGCCAACGTCCTGACTTTC.

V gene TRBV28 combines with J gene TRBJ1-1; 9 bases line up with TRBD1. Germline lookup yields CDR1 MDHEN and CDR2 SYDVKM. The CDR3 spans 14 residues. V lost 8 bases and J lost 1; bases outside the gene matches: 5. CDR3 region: CASGTGSWNTEAFF. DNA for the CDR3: TGTGCCAGCGGGACAGGGTCCTGGAACACTGAAGCTTTCTTT.

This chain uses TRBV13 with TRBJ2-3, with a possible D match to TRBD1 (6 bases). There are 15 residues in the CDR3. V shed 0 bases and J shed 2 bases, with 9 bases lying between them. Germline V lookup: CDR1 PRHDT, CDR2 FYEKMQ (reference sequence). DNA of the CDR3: TGTGCCAGCAGCTTAGGAACAGGGATCACAGATACGCAGTATTTT. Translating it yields CASSLGTGITDTQYF.

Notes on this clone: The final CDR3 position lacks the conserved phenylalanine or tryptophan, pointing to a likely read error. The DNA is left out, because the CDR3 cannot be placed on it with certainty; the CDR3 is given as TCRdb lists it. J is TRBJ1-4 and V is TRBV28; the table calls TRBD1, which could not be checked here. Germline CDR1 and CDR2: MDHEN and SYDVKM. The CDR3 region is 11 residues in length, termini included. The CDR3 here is CASSSLRSRDI.

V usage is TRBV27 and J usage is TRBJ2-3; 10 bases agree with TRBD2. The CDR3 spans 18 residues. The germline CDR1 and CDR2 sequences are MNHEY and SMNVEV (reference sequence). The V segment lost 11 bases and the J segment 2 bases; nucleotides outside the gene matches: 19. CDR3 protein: CAVSAGGPVNGDTDTQYF. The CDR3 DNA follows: TGTGCCGTTTCAGCGGGGGGGCCTGTTAATGGGGACACAGATACGCAGTATTTT.

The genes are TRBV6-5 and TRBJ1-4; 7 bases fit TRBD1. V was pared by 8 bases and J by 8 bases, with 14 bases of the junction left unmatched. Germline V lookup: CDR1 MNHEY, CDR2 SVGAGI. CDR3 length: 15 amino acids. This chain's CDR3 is CASSLDRRGREKLFF. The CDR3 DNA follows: TGTGCCAGCTCCCTCGACAGGAGGGGGCGAGAAAAACTGTTTTTT.

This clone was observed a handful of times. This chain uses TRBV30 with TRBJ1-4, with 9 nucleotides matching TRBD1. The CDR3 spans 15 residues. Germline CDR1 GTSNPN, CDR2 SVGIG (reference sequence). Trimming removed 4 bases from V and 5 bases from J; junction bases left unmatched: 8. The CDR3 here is CAWTAQGAGNEKLFF. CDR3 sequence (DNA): TGTGCCTGGACGGCACAGGGGGCTGGGAATGAAAAACTGTTTTTT.

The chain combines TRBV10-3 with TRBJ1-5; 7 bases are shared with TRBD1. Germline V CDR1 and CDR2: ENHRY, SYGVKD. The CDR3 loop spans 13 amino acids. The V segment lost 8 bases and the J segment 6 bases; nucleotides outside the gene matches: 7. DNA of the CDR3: TGTGCCATCGGAGGGGGCATGGGTCAGCCCCAGCATTTT. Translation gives CAIGGGMGQPQHF.

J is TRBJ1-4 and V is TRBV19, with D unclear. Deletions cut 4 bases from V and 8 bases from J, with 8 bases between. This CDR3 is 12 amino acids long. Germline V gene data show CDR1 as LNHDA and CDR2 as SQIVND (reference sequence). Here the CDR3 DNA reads TGTGCCAGTAGTACAAACACGGAAAAACTGTTTTTT. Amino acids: CASSTNTEKLFF.

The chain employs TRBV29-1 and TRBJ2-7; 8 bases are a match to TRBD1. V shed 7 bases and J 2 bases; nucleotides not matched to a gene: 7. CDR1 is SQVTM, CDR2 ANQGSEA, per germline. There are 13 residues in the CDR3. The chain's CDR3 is CSGRTGLTYEQYF. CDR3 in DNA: TGCAGCGGCCGGACAGGGCTCACCTACGAGCAGTACTTC.

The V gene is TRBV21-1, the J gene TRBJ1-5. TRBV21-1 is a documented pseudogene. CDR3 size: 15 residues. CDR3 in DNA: TGTGCCAGCCCTGGATCTCTCGGGGGCAATCAGCCCCAGCATTTT. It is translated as CASPGSLGGNQPQHF.

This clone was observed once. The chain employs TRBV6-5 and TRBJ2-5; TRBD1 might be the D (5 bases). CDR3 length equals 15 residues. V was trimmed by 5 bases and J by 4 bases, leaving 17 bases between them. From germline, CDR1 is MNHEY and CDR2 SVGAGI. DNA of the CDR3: TGTGCCAGCAGTGGAGTCCGGCAGGGCGGAGAGACCCAGTACTTC. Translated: CASSGVRQGGETQYF.

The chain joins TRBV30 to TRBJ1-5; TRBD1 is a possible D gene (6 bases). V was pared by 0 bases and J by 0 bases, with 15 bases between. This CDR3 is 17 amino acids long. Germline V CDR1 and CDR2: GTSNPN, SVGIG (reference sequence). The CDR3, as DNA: TGTGCCTGGAGTGTAGCCAGGGGTCCCCTTAGCAATCAGCCCCAGCATTTT. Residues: CAWSVARGPLSNQPQHF.

The CDR3 loop is CASSFSGGGYNEQFF. CDR3 nucleotides: TGTGCCAGCAGCTTTAGCGGGGGAGGCTACAATGAGCAGTTCTTC. The chain joins TRBV11-1 to TRBJ2-1, with TRBD2 matching over 9 bases. Germline V lookup: CDR1 SGHAT, CDR2 FQDESV (reference sequence). This CDR3 contains 15 residues. V shed 3 bases, J shed 3 bases, and the junction held 3 bases outside the gene matches.

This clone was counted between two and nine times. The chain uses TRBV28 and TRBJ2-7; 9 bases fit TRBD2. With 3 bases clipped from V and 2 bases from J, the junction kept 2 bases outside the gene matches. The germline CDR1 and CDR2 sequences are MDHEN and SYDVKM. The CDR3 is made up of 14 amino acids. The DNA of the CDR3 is TGTGCCAGCAGTTTTGAGCGGGGGGCCTACGAGCAGTACTTC. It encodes CASSFERGAYEQYF.

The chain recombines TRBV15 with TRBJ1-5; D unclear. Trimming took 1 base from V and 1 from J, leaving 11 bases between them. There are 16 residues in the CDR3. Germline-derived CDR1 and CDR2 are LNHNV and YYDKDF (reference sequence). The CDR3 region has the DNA TGTGCCACCAGCAGAGGGGGAGGGCCGAGCAATCAGCCCCAGCATTTT. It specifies CATSRGGGPSNQPQHF.

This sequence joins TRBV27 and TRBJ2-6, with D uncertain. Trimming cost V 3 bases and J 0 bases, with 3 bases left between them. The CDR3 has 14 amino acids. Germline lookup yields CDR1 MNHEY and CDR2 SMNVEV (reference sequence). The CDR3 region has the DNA TGTGCCAGCAGTTTCAGCTCTGGGGCCAACGTCCTGACTTTC. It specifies CASSFSSGANVLTF.

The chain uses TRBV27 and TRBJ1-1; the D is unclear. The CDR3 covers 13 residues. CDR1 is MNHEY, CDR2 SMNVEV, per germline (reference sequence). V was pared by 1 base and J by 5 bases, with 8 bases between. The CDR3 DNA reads TGTGCCAGCAGTTTATTCCAGAGGACTGAAGCTTTCTTT. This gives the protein CASSLFQRTEAFF.

The CDR3 DNA follows: TGTGCCAGCAGCCCCCAGACCGGGGAGCTGTTTTTT. This encodes CASSPQTGELFF. This chain uses TRBV5-6 with TRBJ2-2; D unclear. Trimming took 4 bases from V and 5 from J, leaving 6 bases between them. Germline V lookup: CDR1 SGHDT, CDR2 YYEEEE. The CDR3 is 12 amino acids.

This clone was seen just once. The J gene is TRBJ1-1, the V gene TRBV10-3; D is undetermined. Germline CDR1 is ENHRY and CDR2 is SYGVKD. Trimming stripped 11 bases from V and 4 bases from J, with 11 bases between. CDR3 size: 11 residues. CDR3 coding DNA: TGTGCCGTCTCGGAGGGCACTGAAGCTTTCTTT. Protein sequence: CAVSEGTEAFF.

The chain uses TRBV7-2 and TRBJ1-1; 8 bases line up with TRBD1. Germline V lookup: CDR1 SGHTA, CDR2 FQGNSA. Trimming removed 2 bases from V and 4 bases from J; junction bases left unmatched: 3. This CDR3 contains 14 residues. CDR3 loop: CASSLQGASTEAFF. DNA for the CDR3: TGTGCCAGCAGCTTACAGGGGGCGAGCACTGAAGCTTTCTTT.

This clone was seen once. CDR3 region: CASSLTEGNQPQHF. CDR3 DNA: TGTGCCAGCAGCCTAACCGAGGGCAATCAGCCCCAGCATTTT. The V and J genes are TRBV9 and TRBJ1-5; no clear D gene. V was pared by 4 bases and J by 2 bases, with 10 bases between. The CDR3 length is 14 residues. Germline CDR1 SGDLS, CDR2 YYNGEE.

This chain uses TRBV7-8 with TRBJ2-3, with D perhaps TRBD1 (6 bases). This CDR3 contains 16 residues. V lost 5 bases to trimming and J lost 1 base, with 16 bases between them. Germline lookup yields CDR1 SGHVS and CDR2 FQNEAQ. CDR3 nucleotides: TGTGCCAGCAGCGGGACCCGGCCAGGGGGCACAGATACGCAGTATTTT. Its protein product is CASSGTRPGGTDTQYF.

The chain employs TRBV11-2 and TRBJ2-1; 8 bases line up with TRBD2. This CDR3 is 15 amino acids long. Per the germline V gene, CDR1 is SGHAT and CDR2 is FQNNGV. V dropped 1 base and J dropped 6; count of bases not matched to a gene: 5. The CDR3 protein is CASSLGPSGPNEQFF. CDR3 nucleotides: TGTGCCAGCAGCTTAGGACCTAGCGGGCCCAATGAGCAGTTCTTC.

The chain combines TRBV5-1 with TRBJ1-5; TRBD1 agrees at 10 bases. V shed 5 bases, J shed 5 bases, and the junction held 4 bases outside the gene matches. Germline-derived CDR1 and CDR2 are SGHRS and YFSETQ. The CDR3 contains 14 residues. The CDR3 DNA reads TGCGCCAGCAGTTTCGGGACAGGGGATCAGCCCCAGCATTTT. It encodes CASSFGTGDQPQHF.

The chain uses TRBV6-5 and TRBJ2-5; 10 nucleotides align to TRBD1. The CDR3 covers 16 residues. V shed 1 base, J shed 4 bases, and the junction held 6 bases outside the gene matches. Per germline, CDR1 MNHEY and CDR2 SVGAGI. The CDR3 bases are TGTGCCAGCAGTTACTACCCGACAGGGGGCCCAGAGACCCAGTACTTC. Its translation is CASSYYPTGGPETQYF.